A selection of T cell receptor beta chains follows, all from one sample in a study of cytomegalovirus exposure and HLA in healthy donors. TCRdb's table, derived via immunoSEQ multiplex PCR, lists solely in-frame clones and lacks some. Of roughly 140,000 clones listed, 75% to 80% are singletons. The material sequenced was PBMCs. The origin of the receptors is a male donor in good health and CMV-seronegative. Both conserved end residues are part of each CDR3. The D gene is left open where the match is weak. Only part of the rows carry a size: once, few, many, or a class if the clone is expanded.

j_call: TRBJ2-5
d_call: -
v_call: TRBV7-2
clone_size: -
cdr3_aa: CASSFPRGSETQYF
cdr3_nt: TGTGCCAGCAGCTTCCCCCGCGGGTCAGAGACCCAGTACTTC

j_call: TRBJ2-5
d_call: -
v_call: TRBV29-1
clone_size: few
cdr3_aa: CSVGRQTQETQYF
cdr3_nt: TGCAGCGTTGGTCGACAGACCCAAGAGACCCAGTACTTC

j_call: TRBJ1-5
d_call: TRBD1
v_call: TRBV19
clone_size: -
cdr3_aa: CASSIGGQVNQPQHF
cdr3_nt: TGTGCCAGTAGTATAGGGGGACAGGTCAATCAGCCCCAGCATTTT

j_call: TRBJ1-1
d_call: -
v_call: TRBV9
clone_size: -
cdr3_aa: CASSVGQGNTEAFF
cdr3_nt: TGTGCCAGCAGCGTAGGGCAGGGGAACACTGAAGCTTTCTTT

j_call: TRBJ2-3
d_call: -
v_call: TRBV6-6
clone_size: few
cdr3_aa: CASSPGLRTDTQYF
cdr3_nt: TGTGCCAGCAGTCCGGGACTCCGCACAGATACGCAGTATTTT

j_call: TRBJ2-3
d_call: TRBD1
v_call: TRBV5-4
clone_size: -
cdr3_aa: CASSLQGAGTDTQYF
cdr3_nt: TGTGCCAGCAGCTTACAGGGGGCTGGGACAGATACGCAGTATTTT

j_call: TRBJ2-6
d_call: TRBD1
v_call: TRBV30
clone_size: -
cdr3_aa: CAWRGIWGQGQSGANVLTF
cdr3_nt: TGTGCCTGGAGGGGGATTTGGGGACAGGGTCAGTCTGGGGCCAACGTCCTGACTTTC

j_call: TRBJ2-7
d_call: -
v_call: TRBV6-6
clone_size: once
cdr3_aa: CASSSDFSRGNEQYF
cdr3_nt: TGTGCCAGCAGTTCAGACTTCTCCCGGGGGAACGAGCAGTACTTC

j_call: TRBJ1-2
d_call: TRBD1
v_call: TRBV6-1
clone_size: few
cdr3_aa: CAAGGRLGYGYTF
cdr3_nt: TGTGCTGCAGGGGGCCGTTTAGGGTATGGCTACACCTTC

j_call: TRBJ1-1
d_call: TRBD1
v_call: TRBV2
clone_size: -
cdr3_aa: CASSEDYKGQGAKGTEAFF
cdr3_nt: TGTGCCAGCAGTGAGGATTATAAGGGACAGGGGGCGAAGGGGACTGAAGCTTTCTTT

j_call: TRBJ2-5
d_call: -
v_call: TRBV7-2
clone_size: -
cdr3_aa: CASSLGAGVLETQYF
cdr3_nt: TGTGCCAGCAGCTTAGGGGCAGGGGTTCTAGAGACCCAGTACTTC

j_call: TRBJ2-1
d_call: TRBD2
v_call: TRBV30
clone_size: -
cdr3_aa: CASSRSAPGRGGSYNEQFF
cdr3_nt: TGTGCCTCCTCGAGGTCGGCCCCCGGGCGGGGGGGCTCCTACAATGAGCAGTTCTTC

j_call: TRBJ2-2
d_call: TRBD2
v_call: TRBV19
clone_size: once
cdr3_aa: CASSILAGGRTGELFF
cdr3_nt: TGTGCCAGTAGTATACTAGCGGGGGGGAGAACCGGGGAGCTGTTTTTT

j_call: TRBJ2-4
d_call: TRBD1
v_call: TRBV4-2
clone_size: -
cdr3_aa: CASSQDWTGDKNIQYF
cdr3_nt: TGTGCCAGCAGCCAAGATTGGACAGGGGATAAAAACATTCAGTACTTC

j_call: TRBJ2-4
d_call: TRBD2
v_call: TRBV4-1
clone_size: -
cdr3_aa: CASSQVGTRENIQYF
cdr3_nt: TGCGCCAGCAGCCAAGTCGGGACTAGGGAAAACATTCAGTACTTC

j_call: TRBJ1-2
d_call: -
v_call: TRBV5-1
clone_size: -
cdr3_aa: CASSSRGGANYGYTF
cdr3_nt: TGCGCCAGCAGCTCCCGTGGGGGGGCTAACTATGGCTACACCTTC

j_call: TRBJ1-5
d_call: TRBD1
v_call: TRBV7-2
clone_size: -
cdr3_aa: CASSLGQGNQPQHF
cdr3_nt: TGTGCCAGCAGCTTGGGACAGGGAAATCAGCCCCAGCATTTT

j_call: TRBJ2-7
d_call: TRBD2
v_call: TRBV6-1
clone_size: -
cdr3_aa: CASEGTSGSYEQYF
cdr3_nt: TGTGCCAGCGAGGGGACTAGCGGTTCCTACGAGCAGTACTTC

j_call: TRBJ2-7
d_call: TRBD1
v_call: TRBV6-5
clone_size: -
cdr3_aa: CASSSGPGGGEQYF
cdr3_nt: TGTGCCAGCAGCTCCGGGCCAGGGGGCGGCGAGCAGTACTTC

j_call: TRBJ1-5
d_call: -
v_call: TRBV6-6
clone_size: -
cdr3_aa: CASTQQGGGNQPQHF
cdr3_nt: TGTGCCAGCACCCAACAGGGAGGGGGCAATCAGCCCCAGCATTTT

j_call: TRBJ2-7
d_call: -
v_call: TRBV18
clone_size: -
cdr3_aa: CASSPGWNEQYF
cdr3_nt: TGTGCCAGCTCACCCGGGTGGAACGAGCAGTACTTC

j_call: TRBJ2-1
d_call: -
v_call: TRBV18
clone_size: -
cdr3_aa: CASSPRTATGNEQFF
cdr3_nt: TGTGCCAGCTCACCAAGGACGGCGACGGGAAATGAGCAGTTCTTC

j_call: TRBJ1-1
d_call: -
v_call: TRBV9
clone_size: once
cdr3_aa: CASSRRESRTEAFF
cdr3_nt: TGTGCCAGCAGCCGACGGGAATCGAGGACTGAAGCTTTCTTT

j_call: TRBJ2-1
d_call: TRBD2
v_call: TRBV7-2
clone_size: -
cdr3_aa: CASSSSSGTRTHNEQFF
cdr3_nt: TGTGCCAGCAGCTCCTCCTCTGGGACTAGGACCCACAATGAGCAGTTCTTC

j_call: TRBJ1-2
d_call: -
v_call: TRBV5-6
clone_size: -
cdr3_aa: CASSSLVTLYHGYTF
cdr3_nt: TGTGCCAGCAGCTCCCTTGTGACACTGTATCATGGCTACACCTTC

j_call: TRBJ2-1
d_call: TRBD2
v_call: TRBV27
clone_size: -
cdr3_aa: CASSFLLGGANEQFF
cdr3_nt: TGTGCCAGCAGTTTTCTCCTCGGGGGGGCCAATGAGCAGTTCTTC

j_call: TRBJ2-7
d_call: -
v_call: TRBV30
clone_size: once
cdr3_aa: CAWKLHSEQYF
cdr3_nt: TGTGCCTGGAAGCTCCATTCCGAGCAGTACTTC

j_call: TRBJ2-7
d_call: TRBD1
v_call: TRBV2
clone_size: -
cdr3_aa: CASSDRTGDYEQYF
cdr3_nt: TGTGCCAGCAGTGATAGGACAGGAGACTACGAGCAGTACTTC

j_call: TRBJ2-3
d_call: TRBD2
v_call: TRBV4-2
clone_size: -
cdr3_aa: CASSQDPTGGTDTQYF
cdr3_nt: TGTGCCAGCAGCCAAGATCCTACGGGAGGAACAGATACGCAGTATTTT

j_call: TRBJ2-1
d_call: TRBD2
v_call: TRBV7-7
clone_size: -
cdr3_aa: CASSLELAGGPLNEQFF
cdr3_nt: TGTGCCAGCAGCTTAGAACTAGCGGGAGGGCCCCTCAATGAGCAGTTCTTC

j_call: TRBJ1-5
d_call: TRBD1
v_call: TRBV2
clone_size: -
cdr3_aa: CASSKFGQGGQPQHF
cdr3_nt: TGTGCCAGCAGCAAATTCGGACAGGGCGGTCAGCCCCAGCATTTT

j_call: TRBJ1-6
d_call: -
v_call: TRBV19
clone_size: -
cdr3_aa: CASSIDQAHPSALHF
cdr3_nt: TGTGCCAGTAGTATAGATCAGGCTCACCCTTCCGCCCTCCACTTT

j_call: TRBJ1-2
d_call: -
v_call: TRBV6-5
clone_size: -
cdr3_aa: CASSYGTRVYGYTF
cdr3_nt: TGTGCCAGCAGTTACGGAACCAGGGTCTATGGCTACACCTTC

j_call: TRBJ1-2
d_call: TRBD1
v_call: TRBV2
clone_size: -
cdr3_aa: CASRVTGAGYTF
cdr3_nt: TGTGCCAGCAGGGTGACAGGGGCTGGCTACACCTTC

j_call: TRBJ2-5
d_call: -
v_call: TRBV11-2
clone_size: few
cdr3_aa: CASSLVDGKGTQYF
cdr3_nt: TGTGCCAGCAGCTTAGTCGACGGGAAAGGGACCCAGTACTTC

j_call: TRBJ2-7
d_call: -
v_call: TRBV19
clone_size: -
cdr3_aa: CASSIRGGEQYF
cdr3_nt: TGTGCCAGTAGTATAAGAGGGGGCGAGCAGTACTTC

j_call: TRBJ2-7
d_call: TRBD2
v_call: TRBV30
clone_size: -
cdr3_aa: CAWSGGGYEQYF
cdr3_nt: TGTGCCTGGAGTGGGGGGGGATACGAGCAGTACTTC

j_call: TRBJ1-2
d_call: TRBD1
v_call: TRBV27
clone_size: -
cdr3_aa: CASSSTGGRYGYTF
cdr3_nt: TGTGCCAGCAGTTCGACAGGGGGCAGGTATGGCTACACCTTC

j_call: TRBJ2-6
d_call: -
v_call: TRBV25-1
clone_size: -
cdr3_aa: CASSSTQAGSGANVLTF
cdr3_nt: TGTGCCAGCAGTTCCACTCAGGCGGGGTCTGGGGCCAACGTCCTGACTTTC

j_call: TRBJ1-2
d_call: TRBD1
v_call: TRBV7-2
clone_size: once
cdr3_aa: CASTETRQGWDGYTF
cdr3_nt: TGTGCCAGCACCGAAACACGACAGGGGTGGGATGGCTACACCTTC

j_call: TRBJ2-6
d_call: TRBD2
v_call: TRBV5-1
clone_size: -
cdr3_aa: CASSLGVTSGRFPSGANVLTF
cdr3_nt: TGCGCCAGCAGCTTGGGGGTGACTAGCGGGAGGTTCCCCTCTGGGGCCAACGTCCTGACTTTC

j_call: TRBJ2-3
d_call: TRBD2
v_call: TRBV14
clone_size: -
cdr3_aa: CASSQERGAITDTQYF
cdr3_nt: TGTGCCAGCAGCCAAGAGCGGGGGGCTATCACAGATACGCAGTATTTT

j_call: TRBJ1-5
d_call: -
v_call: TRBV5-4
clone_size: -
cdr3_aa: CASSGQNSNQPQHF
cdr3_nt: TGTGCCAGCAGCGGACAGAATAGCAATCAGCCCCAGCATTTT

j_call: TRBJ1-1
d_call: -
v_call: TRBV11-3
clone_size: -
cdr3_aa: CASSFGAGGFHTKAFF
cdr3_nt: TGTGCCAGCAGCTTTGGTGCTGGGGGCTTTCACACTAAAGCTTTCTTT

j_call: TRBJ1-2
d_call: -
v_call: TRBV6-1
clone_size: once
cdr3_aa: CASSAQQGGNYGYTF
cdr3_nt: TGTGCCAGCAGTGCCCAACAGGGAGGGAACTATGGCTACACCTTC

j_call: TRBJ2-5
d_call: -
v_call: TRBV18
clone_size: once
cdr3_aa: CASSPPNSVQETQYF
cdr3_nt: TGTGCCAGCTCACCACCTAACTCCGTCCAAGAGACCCAGTACTTC

j_call: TRBJ1-3
d_call: TRBD1
v_call: TRBV7-8
clone_size: once
cdr3_aa: CASSRVPRTGHKVTNTIYF
cdr3_nt: TGTGCCAGCAGCCGCGTTCCCCGGACAGGGCATAAGGTGACAAACACCATATATTTT

j_call: TRBJ1-3
d_call: -
v_call: TRBV18
clone_size: -
cdr3_aa: CASSPPSGGYLLF
cdr3_nt: TGTGCCAGCTCACCACCGTCGGGGGGATATCTCCTTTTT

j_call: TRBJ2-1
d_call: -
v_call: TRBV9
clone_size: -
cdr3_aa: CASSVVSQEGEQFF
cdr3_nt: TGTGCCAGCAGCGTAGTATCACAGGAAGGTGAGCAGTTCTTC

j_call: TRBJ2-3
d_call: TRBD2
v_call: TRBV27
clone_size: -
cdr3_aa: CASRLSRLAGVDTQYF
cdr3_nt: TGTGCCAGCAGGCTCTCGCGTCTAGCGGGAGTTGATACGCAGTATTTT

j_call: TRBJ2-2
d_call: TRBD1
v_call: TRBV5-4
clone_size: once
cdr3_aa: CASRKTGFNGELFF
cdr3_nt: TGTGCCAGCAGGAAGACAGGGTTTAACGGGGAGCTGTTTTTT

j_call: TRBJ1-4
d_call: -
v_call: TRBV6-5
clone_size: -
cdr3_aa: CASREWGGGEKLFF
cdr3_nt: TGTGCCAGCAGGGAATGGGGCGGTGGTGAAAAACTGTTTTTT

j_call: TRBJ2-1
d_call: -
v_call: TRBV6-1
clone_size: -
cdr3_aa: CASSVERRGKNEQFF
cdr3_nt: TGTGCCAGCAGTGTGGAGCGGAGGGGAAAGAATGAGCAGTTCTTC